This is a list of T cell receptor beta chains from one sample in a study of shared clonotypes between healthy human individuals. TCRdb's copy holds only in-frame clones and misses some; the assay was immunoSEQ multiplex PCR. The data contain some 680,000 clones, 55% to 85% of them singletons. The sample taken for sequencing was memory CD4+ T cells sorted from blood. These receptors were obtained from a woman aged 25 to 39 in good health. The CDR3 runs from the conserved cysteine through the conserved F or W. Fields, in order: CDR3 protein, CDR3 DNA, clone size, J gene, V gene, D gene. A D gene is named only where the DNA matches it firmly. Clone size is not always given. Where it is, it says once, few, many or a class for expanded clones.

CASSQRTGIYEQYF TGCGCCAGCAGCCAGCGGACAGGGATCTACGAGCAGTACTTC - TRBJ2-7 TRBV4-1 TRBD1
CASSINRRTGYGYTF TGTGCCAGCTCAATTAATCGGCGGACCGGGTATGGCTACACCTTC - TRBJ1-2 TRBV5-6 -
CASSPGLAGGYEQYF TGTGCCAGCTCACCAGGACTAGCGGGAGGCTACGAGCAGTACTTC - TRBJ2-7 TRBV18 TRBD2
CASSKNMRCSNTEAFF TGTGCCAGCAGCAAAAACATGCGGTGCTCAAACACTGAAGCTTTCTTT - TRBJ1-1 TRBV21-1 -
CASSLSRGGNQPQHF TGTGCCAGCAGCTTATCCCGAGGCGGTAATCAGCCCCAGCATTTT - TRBJ1-5 TRBV7-6 -
CASRRNSYNEQFF TGTGCCAGCAGAAGAAACTCCTACAATGAGCAGTTCTTC - TRBJ2-1 TRBV2 -
CAWSVLGNQPQHF TGTGCCTGGAGTGTACTGGGAAATCAGCCCCAGCATTTT many TRBJ1-5 TRBV30 -
CASTPGLTYEQYF TGTGCCAGCACCCCGGGTTTGACCTACGAGCAGTACTTC - TRBJ2-7 TRBV21-1 -
CASSAGSGEKLFF TGTGCCAGTAGCGCAGGGAGTGGAGAAAAACTGTTTTTT few TRBJ1-4 TRBV19 -
CASRKTGYGYTF TGTGCCAGCAGAAAGACCGGCTATGGCTACACCTTC - TRBJ1-2 TRBV28 -
CASSLGVISLPKNIQYF TGCGCCAGCAGCCTAGGGGTCATAAGTCTGCCGAAAAACATTCAGTACTTC - TRBJ2-4 TRBV4-1 -
CASSPAGKNIQYF TGTGCCAGCTCACCGGCAGGGAAAAACATTCAGTACTTC - TRBJ2-4 TRBV18 -
CASSPRTSGYEQYF TGTGCCAGCAGCCCTAGGACTAGCGGATACGAGCAGTACTTC - TRBJ2-7 TRBV11-2 TRBD2
CASSSGQFDNQPQHF TGTGCCAGCAGTTCCGGACAGTTTGACAATCAGCCCCAGCATTTT - TRBJ1-5 TRBV28 -
CAWTRQGAGREQYF TGTGCCTGGACCCGACAGGGAGCCGGGAGAGAGCAGTACTTC few TRBJ2-7 TRBV30 -
CASSSGTGANTEAFF TGTGCCAGCAGCTCTGGGACAGGGGCAAACACTGAAGCTTTCTTT - TRBJ1-1 TRBV7-8 TRBD1
CASSRAGSRTEAFF TGTGCCAGCAGCCGCGCAGGGTCCCGCACTGAAGCTTTCTTT - TRBJ1-1 TRBV5-5 -
CASSLGINSYEQYF TGTGCCAGCAGTTTGGGGATTAACTCCTACGAGCAGTACTTC few TRBJ2-7 TRBV27 -
CASSPSTGSGNTIYF TGTGCCAGCAGCCCCTCAACAGGGTCTGGAAACACCATATATTTT - TRBJ1-3 TRBV7-2 -
CASSDKVAGSYNEQFF TGTGCCAGCAGTGATAAAGTAGCGGGATCCTACAATGAGCAGTTCTTC - TRBJ2-1 TRBV6-1 TRBD2
CSVFLGYEQYF TGCAGTGTTTTTCTCGGCTACGAGCAGTACTTC once TRBJ2-7 TRBV20-1 -
CASSGTGESQPQHF TGTGCCAGCAGCGGGACAGGGGAGTCTCAGCCCCAGCATTTT few TRBJ1-5 TRBV2 TRBD1
CASSGGGASRETQYF TGTGCCAGCAGCGGAGGGGGGGCTAGCCGGGAGACCCAGTACTTC - TRBJ2-5 TRBV9 -